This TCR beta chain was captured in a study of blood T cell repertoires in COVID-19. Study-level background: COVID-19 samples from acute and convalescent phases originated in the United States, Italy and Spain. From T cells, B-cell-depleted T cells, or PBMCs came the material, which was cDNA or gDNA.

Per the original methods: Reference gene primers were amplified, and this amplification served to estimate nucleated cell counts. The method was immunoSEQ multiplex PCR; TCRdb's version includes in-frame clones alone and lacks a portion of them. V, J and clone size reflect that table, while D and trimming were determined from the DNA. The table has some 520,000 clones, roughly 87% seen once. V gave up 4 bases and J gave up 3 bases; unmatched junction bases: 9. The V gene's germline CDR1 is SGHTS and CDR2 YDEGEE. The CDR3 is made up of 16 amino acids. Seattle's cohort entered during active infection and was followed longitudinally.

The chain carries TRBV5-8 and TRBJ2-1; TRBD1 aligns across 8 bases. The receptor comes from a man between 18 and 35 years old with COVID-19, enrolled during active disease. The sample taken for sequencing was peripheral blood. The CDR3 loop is CASSPRTGPHYNEQFF. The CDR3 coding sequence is TGTGCCAGCAGCCCTAGGACAGGGCCTCACTACAATGAGCAGTTCTTC.